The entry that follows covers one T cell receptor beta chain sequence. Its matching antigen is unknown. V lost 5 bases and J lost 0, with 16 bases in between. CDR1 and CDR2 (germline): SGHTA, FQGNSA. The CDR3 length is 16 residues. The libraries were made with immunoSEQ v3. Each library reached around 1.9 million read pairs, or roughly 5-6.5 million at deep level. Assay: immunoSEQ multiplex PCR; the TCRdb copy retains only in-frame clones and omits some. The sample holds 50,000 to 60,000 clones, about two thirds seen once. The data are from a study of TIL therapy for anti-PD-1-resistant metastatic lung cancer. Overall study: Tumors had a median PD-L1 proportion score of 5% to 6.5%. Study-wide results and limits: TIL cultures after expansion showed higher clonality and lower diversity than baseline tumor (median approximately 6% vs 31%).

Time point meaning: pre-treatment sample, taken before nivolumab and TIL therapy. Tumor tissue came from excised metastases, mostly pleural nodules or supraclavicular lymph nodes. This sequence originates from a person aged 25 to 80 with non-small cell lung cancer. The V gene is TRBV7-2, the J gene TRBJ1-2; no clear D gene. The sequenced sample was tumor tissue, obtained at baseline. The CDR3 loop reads CASSRGGRPTNYGYTF. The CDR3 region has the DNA TGTGCCAGCAGCCGCGGAGGCAGGCCGACTAACTATGGCTACACCTTC. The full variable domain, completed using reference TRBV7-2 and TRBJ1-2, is GAGVSQSPSNKVTEKGKDVELRCDPISGHTALYWYRQSLGQGLEFLIYFQGNSAPDKSGLPSDRFSAERTGGSVSTLTIQRTQQEDSAVYLCASSRGGRPTNYGYTFGSGTRLTVV.